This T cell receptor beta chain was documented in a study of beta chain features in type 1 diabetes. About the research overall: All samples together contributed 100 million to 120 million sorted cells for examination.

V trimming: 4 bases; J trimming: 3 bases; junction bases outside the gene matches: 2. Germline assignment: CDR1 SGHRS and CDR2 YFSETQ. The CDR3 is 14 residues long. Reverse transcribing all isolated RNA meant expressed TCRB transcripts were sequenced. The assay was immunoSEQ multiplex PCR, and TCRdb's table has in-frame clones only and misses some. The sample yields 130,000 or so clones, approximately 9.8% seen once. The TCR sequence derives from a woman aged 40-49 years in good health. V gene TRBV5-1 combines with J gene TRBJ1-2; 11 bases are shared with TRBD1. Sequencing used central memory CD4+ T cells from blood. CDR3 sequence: CASSEGQGDYGYTF. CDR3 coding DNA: TGCGCCAGCAGCGAGGGACAGGGGGACTATGGCTACACCTTC.